This T cell receptor (beta chain) is from a study of T-cell memory formation after mild COVID-19. Background on the study: TCR clusters were mostly donor specific. Study conclusions and caveats: Contracting clones from day 15 to 85 had balanced CD4/CD8; later expanders favoured CD4+.

After 5'RACE with constant-segment primers, TCR alpha and TCR beta cDNA libraries carrying sample barcodes and UMIs were obtained. Via MiXCR, TCRdb re-called the 5' RACE reads, giving one row per CDR3 protein. The table has roughly 110,000 distinct CDR3 sequences, 20% to 25% seen once; the top ten hold roughly 37%. With regard to this clonotype: Antigen specificity is unknown.

Sample: PBMCs or a T cell subset sorted from them (not recorded which). The clonotype was recovered from a young man who had mild COVID-19 (a few samples of this study predate the infection). Cell type and time point are not known.

This CDR3 is CASSQENLSVETQYF. The CDR3 DNA sequence: TGCGCCAGCAGCCAAGAGAACCTCAGCGTGGAGACCCAGTACTTC. The V gene is TRBV4-3, the J gene TRBJ2-5; D not certain. The CDR3 sequence is 15 residues long. Trimming pared 0 bases from V and 5 bases from J, leaving 13 bases between. Germline CDR1 is LGHNA and CDR2 is YSLEER.